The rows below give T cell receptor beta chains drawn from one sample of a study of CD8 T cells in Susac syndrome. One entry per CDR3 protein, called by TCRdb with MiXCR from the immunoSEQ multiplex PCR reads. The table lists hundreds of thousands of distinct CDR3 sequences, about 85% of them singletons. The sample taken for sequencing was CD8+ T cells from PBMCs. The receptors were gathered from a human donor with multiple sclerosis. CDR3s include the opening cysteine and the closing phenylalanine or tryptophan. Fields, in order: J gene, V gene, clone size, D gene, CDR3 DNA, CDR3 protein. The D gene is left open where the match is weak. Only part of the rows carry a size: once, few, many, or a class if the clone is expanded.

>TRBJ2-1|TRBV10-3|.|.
TGTGCCATCAGGACCTCCGAGGACTACAATGAGCAGTTCTTC
CAIRTSEDYNEQFF
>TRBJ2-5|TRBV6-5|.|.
TGTGCCAGCAGTTACTCGGCAGACAGAATGGAAGAGACCCAGTACTTC
CASSYSADRMEETQYF
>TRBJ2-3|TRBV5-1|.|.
TGCGCCAGCAGCGTGAGGGTCGGGGGCACAGATACGCAGTATTTT
CASSVRVGGTDTQYF
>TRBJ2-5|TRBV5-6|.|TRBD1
TGTGCCAGCAGCCAGGGACAGATCCAAGAGACCCAGTACTTC
CASSQGQIQETQYF
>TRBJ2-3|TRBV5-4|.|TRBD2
TGTGCCGGCAGCTTAAAGCGGGAGCGGACAGATACGCAGTATTTT
CAGSLKRERTDTQYF
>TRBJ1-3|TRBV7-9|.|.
TGTGCCAGCAGCTTATTGGGGGACTACTCTGGAAACACCATATATTTT
CASSLLGDYSGNTIYF
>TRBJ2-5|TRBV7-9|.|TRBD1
TGTGCCGGCAGGTCCGGGACAGAGCAAGAGACCCAGTACTTC
CAGRSGTEQETQYF
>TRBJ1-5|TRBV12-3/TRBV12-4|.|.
TGTGCCAGCGCTATGACACCTCCGTCCGATCCCCAGCATTTT
CASAMTPPSDPQHF
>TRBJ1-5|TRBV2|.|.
TGTGCCAGCAGTGCGCCCGAAGTGGGAAGCAATCAGCCCCAGCATTTT
CASSAPEVGSNQPQHF
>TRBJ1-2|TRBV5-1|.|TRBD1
TGCGCCAGCAGCCCCGGGACAGGTGCTTTGGGAGGCTACACCTTC
CASSPGTGALGGYTF
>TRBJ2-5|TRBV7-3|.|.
TGTGCCAGCCTCCCGACGGACCAAGAGACCCAGTACTTC
CASLPTDQETQYF
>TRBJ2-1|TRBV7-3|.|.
TGTGCCAGCAGCTTAAGGCCCAGTGGCCTCTCCTACAATGAGCAGTTCTTC
CASSLRPSGLSYNEQFF
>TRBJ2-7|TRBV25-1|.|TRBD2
TGTGCCAGCAGTGATCTAGCGGGAGCTCACGAGCAGTACTTC
CASSDLAGAHEQYF
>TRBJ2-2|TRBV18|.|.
TGTGCCAGCTCACCGTTTGGGTTCGCGAACACCGGGGAGCTGTTTTTT
CASSPFGFANTGELFF
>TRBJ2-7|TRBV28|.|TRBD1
TGTGCCAGCAGTTCCCAGACCGGGACAGGGCCCTACGAGCAGTACTTC
CASSSQTGTGPYEQYF
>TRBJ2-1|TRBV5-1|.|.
TGCGCCAGCAACGTGGTTAGCGGCGGCTCCTACAATGAGCAGTTCTTC
CASNVVSGGSYNEQFF
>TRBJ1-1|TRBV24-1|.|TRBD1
TGTGCCACCAGTGAACCGTTACAGGGGCACACTGAAGCTTTCTTT
CATSEPLQGHTEAFF
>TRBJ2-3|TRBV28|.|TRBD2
TGTGCCAGCAGTCCCGCTTTAGGACTAGCAATAGATACGCAGTATTTT
CASSPALGLAIDTQYF
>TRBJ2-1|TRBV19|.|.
TGTTCGACCTTCTCCTACAATGAGCAGTTCTTC
CSTFSYNEQFF
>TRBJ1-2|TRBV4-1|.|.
TGCGCCAGCAGCCAAGAGCCGGGACAAATACTAAACTATGGCTACACCTTC
CASSQEPGQILNYGYTF
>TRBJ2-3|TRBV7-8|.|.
TGTGCCAGCAGCTTAGAACTAGGAACCGGGGCCGCCACAGATACGCAGTATTTT
CASSLELGTGAATDTQYF
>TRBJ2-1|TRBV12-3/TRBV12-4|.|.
TGTGCCAGCAGTTTAAGTGAAGATCGGGAGTTCTTC
CASSLSEDREFF
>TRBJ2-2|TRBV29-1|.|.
TGCAGCGTGATAGCCTTACTCACCGGGGAGCTGTTTTTT
CSVIALLTGELFF
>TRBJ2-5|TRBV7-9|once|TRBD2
TGTGCCAGCAGCTCCACTGGGGGGGTCAAGGAGACCCAGTACTTC
CASSSTGGVKETQYF
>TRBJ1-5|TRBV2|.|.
TGTGCCAGCAGTGATCTGTTGCAGGAGGGTAATCAGCCCCAGCATTTT
CASSDLLQEGNQPQHF
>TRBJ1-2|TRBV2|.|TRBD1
TGTGCCAGCAGTGGGGACAGGGGGTCTCTGAGGTATGGCTACACCTTC
CASSGDRGSLRYGYTF
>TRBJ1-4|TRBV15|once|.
TGTGCCACCAGCAGAGATTACGGATCACGGGAAAAACTGTTTTTT
CATSRDYGSREKLFF
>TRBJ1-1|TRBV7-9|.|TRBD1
TGTGCCAGCAGCACCCAAGGGACAGGTTTTAGAGCTTTCTTT
CASSTQGTGFRAFF
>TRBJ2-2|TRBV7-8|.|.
TGTGCCAGCAGCTTAAAGGACTTCCACACCGGGGAGCTGTTTTTT
CASSLKDFHTGELFF
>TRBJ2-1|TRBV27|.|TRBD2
TGTGCCAGCAGTTTTCTAGCGGCTTACAATGAGCAGTTCTTC
CASSFLAAYNEQFF
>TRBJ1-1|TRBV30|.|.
TGTGCCTGGAGTGTTCCAGGGGAAAGTTTTGTGAACACTGAAGCTTTCTTT
CAWSVPGESFVNTEAFF
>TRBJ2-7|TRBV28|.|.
TGTGCCAGCAGTATGACGGTTTCTGGCTCCTACGAGCAGTACTTC
CASSMTVSGSYEQYF
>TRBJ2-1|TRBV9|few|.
TGTGCCAGCGGGAGTCCCAGGGTGAGAAATGAGCAGTTCTTC
CASGSPRVRNEQFF
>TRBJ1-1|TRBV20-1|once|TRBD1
TGCAGTGCTACAGGGGGAGCTGAAGCTTTCTTT
CSATGGAEAFF
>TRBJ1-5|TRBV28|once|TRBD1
TGTGCCAGCAGGACAGGGCAAGGGGTTAGCAATCAGCCCCAGCATTTT
CASRTGQGVSNQPQHF
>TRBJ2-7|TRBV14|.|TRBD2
TGTGCCAGCAGCATAGGGACTAGTGCCTACGAGCAGTACTTC
CASSIGTSAYEQYF
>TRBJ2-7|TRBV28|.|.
TGTGCCAGCAGTTTTATTAGCTCCTACGAGCAGTACTTC
CASSFISSYEQYF
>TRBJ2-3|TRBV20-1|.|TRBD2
TGCAGTGCTGGTTGGACTAGCGGGAAGGATACGCAGTATTTT
CSAGWTSGKDTQYF
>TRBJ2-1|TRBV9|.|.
TGTGCCAGCGGGCCCTTAAATGAGCAGTTCTTC
CASGPLNEQFF
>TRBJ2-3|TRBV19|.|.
TGTGCCAGTAGTTTTGGAGGAGGAGGCACAGATACGCAGTATTTT
CASSFGGGGTDTQYF
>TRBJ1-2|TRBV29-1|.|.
TGCAGCGTGAAGGGACCGGAGATCGATGGCTACACCTTC
CSVKGPEIDGYTF
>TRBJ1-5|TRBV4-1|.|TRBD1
TGCGCCAGCAGCCAAGGACAGGGGAATCAGCCCCAGCATTTT
CASSQGQGNQPQHF
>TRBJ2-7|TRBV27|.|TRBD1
TGTGCCAGCAGTTATAGAACAGGGGACGAGCAGTACTTC
CASSYRTGDEQYF
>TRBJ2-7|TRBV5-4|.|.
TGTGCCAGCAGCTTGAGGGACCGCGGGCCGGACGAGCAGTACTTC
CASSLRDRGPDEQYF
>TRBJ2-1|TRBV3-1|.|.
TGTGCCAGCAGCCAAGGGGAGCGGGTGTTCGATGAGCAGTTCTTC
CASSQGERVFDEQFF
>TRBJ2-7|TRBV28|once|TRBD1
TGTGCCAGCAGTTTCGGGCAGGGGGCCCCGAGCTCCTACGAGCAGTACTTC
CASSFGQGAPSSYEQYF
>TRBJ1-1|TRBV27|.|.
TGTGCCAGCAGTCATCGGACCCGTTACCCGTTGAACACTGAAGCTTTCTTT
CASSHRTRYPLNTEAFF
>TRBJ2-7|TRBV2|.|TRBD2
TGTGCCAGCATCGGCTCTAGCGGAGCTGAGCAGTACTTC
CASIGSSGAEQYF
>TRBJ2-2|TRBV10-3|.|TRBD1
TGTGCCATCAGTGATGTTACAGGGGGCAATGCGGGCACCGGGGAGCTGTTTTTT
CAISDVTGGNAGTGELFF
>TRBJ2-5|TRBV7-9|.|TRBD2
TGTGCCAGCAGCCGCCGGGGGGGAGTGGGGACCCAGTACTTC
CASSRRGGVGTQYF
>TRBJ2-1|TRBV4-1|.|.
TGCGCCAGCAGCCAGGCCGCTAGCTATCCTTACAATGAGCAGTTCTTC
CASSQAASYPYNEQFF
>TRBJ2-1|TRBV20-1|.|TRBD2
TGCAGTGCTAGACAGCCGAGCGGGAGGGCCTACTCCTACAATGAGCAGTTCTTC
CSARQPSGRAYSYNEQFF
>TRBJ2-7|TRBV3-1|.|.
TGTGCCAGCAGCCGGGACGCCACCACCCCCAGCGAGCAGTACTTC
CASSRDATTPSEQYF
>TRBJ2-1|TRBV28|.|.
TGTGCCAGCAGTCCTCGGGAGTCCAATGAGCAGTTCTTC
CASSPRESNEQFF
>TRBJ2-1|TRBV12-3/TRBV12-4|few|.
TGTGCCAGCAGTCTCGACAGGAATGAGCAGTTCTTC
CASSLDRNEQFF
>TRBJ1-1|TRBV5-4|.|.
TGTGCCAGCAGCTCCTCCAGATCCTCAGGGACTGAAGCTTTCTTT
CASSSSRSSGTEAFF
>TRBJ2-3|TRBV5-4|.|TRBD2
TGTGCCAGCAGCTCTCGGGAGGGGAGGCCAAGCACAGATACGCAGTATTTT
CASSSREGRPSTDTQYF
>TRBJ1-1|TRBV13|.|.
TGTGCCAGCAGCCCAACGGGAGGCAGTGAAGCTTTCTTT
CASSPTGGSEAFF
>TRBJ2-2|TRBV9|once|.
TGTGCCAGCAGCGTAGCGGCTAGAGGGGTCGGGACCGGGGAGCTGTTTTTT
CASSVAARGVGTGELFF
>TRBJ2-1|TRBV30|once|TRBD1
TGTGCCTGGAGCTGGGACAGGATCTACTACAATGAGCAGTTCTTC
CAWSWDRIYYNEQFF